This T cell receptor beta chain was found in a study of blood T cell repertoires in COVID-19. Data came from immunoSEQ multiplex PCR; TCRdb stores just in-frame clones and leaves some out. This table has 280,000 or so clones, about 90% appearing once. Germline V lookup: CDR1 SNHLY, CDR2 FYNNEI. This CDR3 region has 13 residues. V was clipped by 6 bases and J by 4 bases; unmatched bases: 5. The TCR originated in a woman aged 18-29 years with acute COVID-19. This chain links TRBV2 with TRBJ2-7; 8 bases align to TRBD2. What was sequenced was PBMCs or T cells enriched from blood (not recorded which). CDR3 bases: TGTGCCAGCAGGCGGGAGGCGGGGTACGAGCAGTACTTC. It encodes CASRREAGYEQYF.